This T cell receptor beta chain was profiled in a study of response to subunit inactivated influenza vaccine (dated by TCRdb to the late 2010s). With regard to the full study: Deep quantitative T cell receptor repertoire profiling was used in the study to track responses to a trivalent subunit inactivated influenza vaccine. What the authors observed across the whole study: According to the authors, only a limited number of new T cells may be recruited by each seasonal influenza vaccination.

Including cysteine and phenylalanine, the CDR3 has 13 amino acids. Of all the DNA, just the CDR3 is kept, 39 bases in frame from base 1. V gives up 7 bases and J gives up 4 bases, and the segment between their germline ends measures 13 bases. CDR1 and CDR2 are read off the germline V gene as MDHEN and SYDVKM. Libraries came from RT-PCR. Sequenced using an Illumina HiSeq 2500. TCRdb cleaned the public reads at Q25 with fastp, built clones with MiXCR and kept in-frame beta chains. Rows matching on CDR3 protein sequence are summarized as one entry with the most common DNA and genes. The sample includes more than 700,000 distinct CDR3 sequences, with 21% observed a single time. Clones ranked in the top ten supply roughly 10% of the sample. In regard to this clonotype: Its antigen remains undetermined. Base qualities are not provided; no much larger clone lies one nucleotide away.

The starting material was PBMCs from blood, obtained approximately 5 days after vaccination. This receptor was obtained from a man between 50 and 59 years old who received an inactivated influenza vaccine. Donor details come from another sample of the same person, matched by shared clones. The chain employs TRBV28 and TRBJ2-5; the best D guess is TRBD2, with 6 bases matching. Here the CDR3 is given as CASTKGGTETQYF. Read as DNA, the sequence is TGTGCCAGCACCAAAGGCGGGACAGAGACCCAGTACTTC.